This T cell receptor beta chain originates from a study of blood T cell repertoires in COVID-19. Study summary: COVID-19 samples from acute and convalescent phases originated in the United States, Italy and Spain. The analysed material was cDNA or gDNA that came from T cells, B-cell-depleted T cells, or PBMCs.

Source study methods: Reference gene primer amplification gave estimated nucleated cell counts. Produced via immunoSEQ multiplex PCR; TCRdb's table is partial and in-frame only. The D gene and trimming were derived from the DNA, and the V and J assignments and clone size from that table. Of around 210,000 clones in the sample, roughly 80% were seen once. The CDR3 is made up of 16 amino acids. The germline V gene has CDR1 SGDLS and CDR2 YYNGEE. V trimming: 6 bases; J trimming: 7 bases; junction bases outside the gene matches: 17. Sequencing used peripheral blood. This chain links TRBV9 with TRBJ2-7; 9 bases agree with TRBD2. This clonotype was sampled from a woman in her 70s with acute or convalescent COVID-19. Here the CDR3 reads CASTPRAIAGEGEQYF. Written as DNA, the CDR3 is TGTGCCAGCACCCCAAGGGCAATAGCGGGAGAAGGGGAGCAGTACTTC.